This TCR beta chain is drawn from a study of radiation and T cells in renal cell carcinoma. The protocol was immunoSEQ multiplex PCR, while the TCRdb copy is restricted to in-frame clones and leaves out a portion. The table lists roughly 130,000 clones, approximately 78% of them singletons. This clone was seen just once. Its matching antigen is unknown. Study conclusions and caveats: From baseline, blood top tumor clonotypes peaked at 2 weeks post-radiation.

This CDR3 has 15 residues. Germline CDR1 is SEHNR and CDR2 is FQNEAQ (reference sequence). V lost 1 base, J lost 0 bases, and 9 bases lay in between. Time point here: blood 2 weeks post-SBRT. Documented treatment: 15 Gy SBRT to primary tumor, nephrectomy 4 weeks later. The chain joins TRBV7-9 to TRBJ1-1; no firm D call. The clonotype was recovered from a woman in her sixties with renal cell carcinoma. Sequences were derived from blood, sampled from a patient whose treatment included radiotherapy and nephrectomy. CDR3 sequence reads: CASSLVGGVNTEAFF. CDR3 DNA sequence: TGTGCCAGCAGCTTAGTAGGCGGCGTGAACACTGAAGCTTTCTTT.